Presented here are 29 T cell receptor beta chains from one specimen sequenced in a study of blood T cell repertoires in COVID-19. The method was immunoSEQ multiplex PCR; TCRdb's version includes in-frame clones alone and lacks a portion of them. This sample has approximately 94,000 clones, with 75% to 85% found just once. Sequencing input: peripheral blood. The receptors here all came from a man aged 55 to 70 with acute or convalescent COVID-19.

This chain joins TRBV24-1 and TRBJ2-3, with TRBD1 identical over 7 bases. CDR1 is KGHDR and CDR2 is SFDVKD in the germline V gene. V dropped 4 bases and J dropped 4; count of bases not matched to a gene: 7. The CDR3 consists of 15 residues. In nucleotides, the CDR3 is TGTGCCACCAGTGAACCCGGACAGGTCCCAGATACGCAGTATTTT. Encoded protein: CATSEPGQVPDTQYF.

The chain carries TRBV4-2 and TRBJ1-5; D ambiguous. The germline V gene has CDR1 LGHNA and CDR2 YNFKEQ. The CDR3 runs to 13 residues. Trimming removed 1 base at V and 6 bases at J, with 7 bases between. The CDR3 region is CASSQALSQPQHF. In DNA, the CDR3 is TGTGCCAGCAGCCAAGCCCTATCTCAGCCCCAGCATTTT.

The chain is built from TRBV15 and TRBJ1-4; 8 bases agree with TRBD1. In germline, CDR1 is LNHNV, CDR2 YYDKDF (reference sequence). The ends lost 2 bases at V and 5 bases at J; junction bases unmatched: 1. The CDR3 is 14 residues long. This chain's CDR3 is CATSRQGANEKLFF. The CDR3, as DNA: TGTGCCACCAGCAGACAGGGGGCGAATGAAAAACTGTTTTTT.

The V and J genes are TRBV7-2 and TRBJ1-2; 9 nucleotides line up with TRBD1. The germline V gene encodes CDR1 SGHTA and CDR2 FQGNSA. J was trimmed by 3 bases and V by 6 bases; bases with no gene match: 2. This CDR3 is 13 amino acids long. DNA of the CDR3: TGTGCCAGCAGGGGACAGGGCGACTATGGCTACACCTTC. Translated, it gives CASRGQGDYGYTF.

V usage is TRBV19 and J usage is TRBJ2-3; D might be TRBD1 (5 bases). The germline CDR1 and CDR2 sequences are LNHDA and SQIVND (reference sequence). The CDR3 is made up of 13 amino acids. Trimming stripped 0 bases from V and 9 bases from J, with 10 bases between. The CDR3 bases are TGTGCCAGTAGTATAGATTCAAGGGGAACGCAGTATTTT. Translated: CASSIDSRGTQYF.

In its sample, this clone was seen once. The chain carries TRBV30 and TRBJ2-3; possible D gene TRBD2, 6 bases. V gave up 3 bases and J gave up 1 base, with 8 bases separating them. The CDR3 sequence is 13 residues long. Germline V lookup: CDR1 GTSNPN, CDR2 SVGIG (reference sequence). The CDR3 bases are TGTGCCTGGAGCTCGGGGGGCACAGATACGCAGTATTTT. As protein: CAWSSGGTDTQYF.

This clone was found once. This chain links TRBV6-1 with TRBJ1-1; the D is unclear. CDR1 and CDR2 (germline): MNHNS, SASEGT. The CDR3 extends over 19 amino acids. V was pared by 2 bases and J by 0 bases, with 22 bases between. This CDR3 reads CASSESSRSLVPLNTEAFF. CDR3 nucleotide sequence: TGTGCCAGCAGTGAATCATCTCGGAGTTTGGTTCCGTTGAACACTGAAGCTTTCTTT.

The chain is built from TRBV6-1 and TRBJ1-1; 8 bases agree with TRBD1. The CDR3 consists of 16 residues. The V and J ends lost 2 bases and 7 bases, in that order; junction bases with no gene match: 12. Germline V gives CDR1 MNHNS, CDR2 SASEGT. The CDR3 DNA reads TGTGCCAGCAGTGAACGGCAGGGGGCGAGTAGAATTGAAGCTTTCTTT. This codes for CASSERQGASRIEAFF.

This clone has just one count. V is TRBV2 and J is TRBJ2-5; 8 nucleotides align to TRBD1. The CDR3 totals 15 residues. CDR1 and CDR2 from the germline V gene are SNHLY and FYNNEI. V shed 6 bases, J shed 3 bases, and the junction held 9 bases outside the gene matches. The CDR3 DNA reads TGTGCCAGCAGCCAGGACAGGGTTGGGAAAGAGACCCAGTACTTC. The encoded protein is CASSQDRVGKETQYF.

The rearrangement uses TRBV6-1 and TRBJ1-4; D is perhaps TRBD1 (5 bases). Trimming removed 3 bases from V and 8 bases from J, with 16 bases in between. The CDR3 has 15 residues. Germline V CDR1 and CDR2: MNHNS, SASEGT. CDR3 nucleotides: TGTGCCAGCAGTGATCGTCGGGGGTCGTGGGAAAAACTGTTTTTT. Protein sequence: CASSDRRGSWEKLFF.

The chain links TRBV28 to TRBJ2-1, with a weak D call TRBD2 (6 bases). CDR1 and CDR2 from the germline V gene are MDHEN and SYDVKM. Trimming pared 6 bases from V and 4 bases from J, leaving 25 bases between. This CDR3 contains 18 residues. CDR3 loop: CASSPAPGWGEKYNEQFF. CDR3 DNA sequence: TGTGCCAGCAGCCCAGCCCCCGGATGGGGGGAAAAGTACAATGAGCAGTTCTTC.

This clone was seen more than once but under ten times. This chain joins TRBV11-2 and TRBJ1-1; 9 positions agree with TRBD1. Germline CDR1 reads SGHAT; CDR2 reads FQNNGV. V gave up 6 bases and J gave up 8 bases; unmatched junction bases: 16. The CDR3 totals 16 residues. CDR3 coding DNA: TGTGCCAGCAGTCCCGGTCCGGGACAGGGTGCACACGAAGCTTTCTTT. Translated, it gives CASSPGPGQGAHEAFF.

V is TRBV7-9 and J is TRBJ2-5, with a possible D match to TRBD2 (7 bases). V lost 3 bases to trimming and J lost 4 bases, with 15 bases between them. The CDR3 spans 15 residues. CDR1 SEHNR and CDR2 FQNEAQ come from the germline V gene (reference sequence). The CDR3 region has the DNA TGTGCCAGCAGCTTCGGAGGGGGAGGGGTAGAGACCCAGTACTTC. Residues: CASSFGGGGVETQYF.

The chain has TRBV28 and TRBJ1-1; TRBD1 might be the D (6 bases). Germline V CDR1 and CDR2: MDHEN, SYDVKM. The V end lost 2 bases, the J end lost 7 bases, and 17 bases lay between the germline ends. The CDR3 is 15 residues long. Here the CDR3 reads CASSLPVPGDNEAFF. The CDR3 bases are TGTGCCAGCAGTTTACCGGTTCCAGGGGATAATGAAGCTTTCTTT.

For the CDR3, the DNA is TGTGCCAGCAGCGCGGACAGCAGCAATCAGCCCCAGCATTTT. Its protein is CASSADSSNQPQHF. The chain is built from TRBV6-5 and TRBJ1-5; a weak D match, TRBD1 (6 bases). This CDR3 is 14 amino acids long. Germline V gives CDR1 MNHEY, CDR2 SVGAGI. V lost 6 bases and J 1 base, leaving 10 bases between the germline ends.

The chain uses TRBV5-1 and TRBJ1-5; the match to TRBD1 covers 9 bases. The length of the CDR3 is 17 residues. The V segment lost 1 base and the J segment 6 bases; nucleotides outside the gene matches: 11. CDR1 and CDR2 (germline): SGHRS, YFSETQ. The CDR3 spells CASSLLPTGGSGQPQHF. The CDR3 DNA is TGCGCCAGCAGCTTGCTCCCAACAGGGGGCAGTGGTCAGCCCCAGCATTTT.

This chain links TRBV7-2 with TRBJ2-7, with 11 bases fitting TRBD2. J was trimmed by 4 bases and V by 5 bases; bases with no gene match: 4. The length of the CDR3 is 14 residues. Germline V gene sequence: CDR1 SGHTA, CDR2 FQGNSA. The CDR3 loop is CASSPTSGGYEQYF. CDR3 nucleotides: TGTGCCAGCAGCCCCACTAGCGGGGGTTACGAGCAGTACTTC.

The chain employs TRBV7-8 and TRBJ1-4; perhaps TRBD1 as D (5 bases). The CDR3 is 16 residues long. V was shortened by 5 bases and J by 5 bases, with 18 bases between the two germline ends. Germline loops: CDR1 SGHVS, CDR2 FQNEAQ. This chain's CDR3 is CASSPARRGLNEKLFF. In nucleotides, the CDR3 is TGTGCCAGCAGCCCAGCGAGGAGGGGCCTGAATGAAAAACTGTTTTTT. Variable domain in full (rest from reference TRBV7-8 and TRBJ1-4): GAGVSQSPRYKVAKRGQDVALRCDPISGHVSLFWYQQALGQGPEFLTYFQNEAQLDKSGLPSDRFFAERPEGSVSTLKIQRTQQEDSAVYLCASSPARRGLNEKLFFGSGTQLSVL.

The rearrangement uses TRBV28 and TRBJ1-3; D call uncertain. The length of the CDR3 is 13 residues. Germline V gene sequence: CDR1 MDHEN, CDR2 SYDVKM. V was shortened by 8 bases and J by 1 base, with 9 bases between the two germline ends. In DNA form, the CDR3 reads TGTGCCAGCCACAGTACTTCTGGAAACACCATATATTTT. Translating it yields CASHSTSGNTIYF. Filled out from reference TRBV28 and TRBJ1-3, the complete variable domain reads DVKVTQSSRYLVKRTGEKVFLECVQDMDHENMFWYRQDPGLGLRLIYFSYDVKMKEKGDIPEGYSVSREKKERFSLILESASTNQTSMYLCASHSTSGNTIYFGEGSWLTVV.

The J gene is TRBJ1-2, the V gene TRBV29-1; 8 bases are a match to TRBD1. The CDR3 is 14 residues long. Germline V gives CDR1 SQVTM, CDR2 ANQGSEA. With V trimmed by 3 bases and J by 4 bases, 7 bases remained unmatched. The CDR3 spells CSVDRTGFGYGYTF. For the CDR3, the DNA is TGCAGCGTTGACCGGACAGGGTTCGGCTATGGCTACACCTTC.

This clone occurred a few times. The CDR3 DNA follows: TGTGCCAGCAGTGAAAGGGGGCCCAAGCAGTACGTC. Translation: CASSERGPKQYV. The rearrangement uses TRBV2 and TRBJ2-7, with TRBD1 matching over 7 bases. The CDR3 runs to 12 residues. The germline gives CDR1 SNHLY, CDR2 FYNNEI. J gave up 8 bases and V 2 bases, and 3 bases lay outside the gene matches.

This sequence joins TRBV5-1 and TRBJ2-1; the match to TRBD2 covers 12 bases. This CDR3 has 16 residues. Looked up from germline, CDR1 is SGHRS and CDR2 is YFSETQ. The V gene end was trimmed by 2 bases and the J gene end by 7 bases; junction bases not matched to a gene: 7. CDR3 nucleotides: TGCGCCAGCAGCTTCCCGGCTAGCGGGGGGGCAAATGAGCAGTTCTTC. Amino acid sequence: CASSFPASGGANEQFF. The full variable domain, in which reference TRBV5-1 and TRBJ2-1 provide the parts outside the CDR3, is KAGVTQTPRYLIKTRGQQVTLSCSPISGHRSVSWYQQTPGQGLQFLFEYFSETQRNKGNFPGRFSGRQFSNSRSEMNVSTLELGDSALYLCASSFPASGGANEQFFGPGTRLTVL.

The chain employs TRBV2 and TRBJ1-4, with TRBD1 matching over 8 bases. Germline V gene lookup returns CDR1 SNHLY and CDR2 FYNNEI. V shed 2 bases, J shed 6 bases, and the junction held 11 bases outside the gene matches. The CDR3 extends over 17 amino acids. CDR3 residues: CASSETVKTGADEKLFF. The CDR3, as DNA: TGTGCCAGCAGTGAAACGGTGAAGACAGGGGCCGATGAAAAACTGTTTTTT. The full variable domain, with the rest looked up from reference TRBV2 and TRBJ1-4, is EPEVTQTPSHQVTQMGQEVILRCVPISNHLYFYWYRQILGQKVEFLVSFYNNEISEKSEIFDDQFSVERPDGSNFTLKIRSTKLEDSAMYFCASSETVKTGADEKLFFGSGTQLSVL.

This CDR3 reads CASGLGGVGYGYTF. The CDR3 nucleotides are TGTGCTAGTGGTTTAGGAGGGGTAGGGTATGGCTACACCTTC. This chain connects TRBV12-5 to TRBJ1-2; a weak D match, TRBD1 (5 bases). Trimming took 3 bases from V and 5 from J, leaving 13 bases between them. The CDR3 contains 14 residues. Germline V gives CDR1 LGHNT, CDR2 FRNRAP.

V and J are TRBV27 and TRBJ2-5; no definite D call. CDR3 size: 11 residues. The ends were cut back, 7 bases at V and 4 bases at J, with 7 bases in the middle. Per the germline V gene, CDR1 is MNHEY and CDR2 is SMNVEV (reference sequence). CDR3 DNA: TGTGCCAGCATTTCGGGAGAGACCCAGTACTTC. Amino acids: CASISGETQYF.

The chain joins TRBV11-2 to TRBJ1-6; no reliable D call. V was trimmed by 1 base and J by 11 bases, leaving 6 bases between them. Germline loops: CDR1 SGHAT, CDR2 FQNNGV. This CDR3 is 12 amino acids long. CDR3 residues: CASSLAGTPLHF. The DNA of the CDR3 is TGTGCCAGCAGCTTAGCAGGAACACCCCTCCACTTT.

This clone was seen a single time. The chain has TRBV18 and TRBJ2-3; 7 nucleotides agree with TRBD2. The junction had 10 bases not matched to a gene; V was cut back by 5 bases and J by 5 bases. CDR1 KGHSH and CDR2 LQKENI come from the germline V gene. The CDR3 length is 15 residues. The CDR3 sequence: CASSASSGGIDTQYF. The CDR3 DNA sequence: TGTGCCAGCTCAGCATCTAGCGGCGGGATAGATACGCAGTATTTT.

This clone came up once. The chain combines TRBV5-1 with TRBJ2-7; D might be TRBD2 (5 bases). Per the germline V gene, CDR1 is SGHRS and CDR2 is YFSETQ. This CDR3 region has 15 residues. V was trimmed by 4 bases and J by 4 bases, leaving 18 bases between them. CDR3 bases: TGCGCCAGCAGCGAAGGAACCGAGGGTTATTACGAGCAGTACGTC. This translates into CASSEGTEGYYEQYV.

The rearrangement uses TRBV5-5 and TRBJ2-7, with 9 bases lining up with TRBD1. V lost 3 bases and J lost 3; bases outside the gene matches: 10. Germline loops: CDR1 SGHKS, CDR2 YYEKEE (reference sequence). There are 16 residues in the CDR3. CDR3 region: CASSYRPPGQGYEQYF. In DNA, the CDR3 is TGTGCCAGCAGCTACCGACCACCGGGACAGGGCTACGAGCAGTACTTC. Drawing the rest from reference TRBV5-5 and TRBJ2-7, the complete variable domain is DAGVTQSPTHLIKTRGQQVTLRCSPISGHKSVSWYQQVLGQGPQFIFQYYEKEERGRGNFPDRFSARQFPNYSSELNVNALLLGDSALYLCASSYRPPGQGYEQYFGPGTRLTVT.